This T cell receptor beta chain was recorded in a study of early T cells in non-severe SARS-CoV-2 infection. Unique molecular identifiers were affixed to single, distinct cDNA molecules. TCRdb redid the calling of the 5' RACE reads with MiXCR, one entry per CDR3 protein. There are 30,000 to 45,000 distinct CDR3 sequences in the sample; 5.8% occur only once, and approximately 24% lies in the top ten. This CDR3 has 11 residues. With 6 bases removed from V and 11 bases from J, the gap between germline ends came to 11 bases. Germline V lookup: CDR1 MDHEN, CDR2 SYDVKM. This clonotype was picked up many times.

The rearrangement uses TRBV28 and TRBJ1-5, with unresolved D. The sample comprised whole blood. This TCR derives from an adult who was a healthcare worker with PCR-confirmed SARS-CoV-2 infection or an uninfected control (not recorded which). The CDR3 is CASRAARTQHF. The CDR3 DNA is TGTGCCAGCAGGGCCGCCAGGACCCAGCATTTT.